This TCR beta chain emerged from a study of shared clonotypes between healthy human individuals. The study, taken as a whole, reports: Owing to a small donor count, the genetic and exposure-history diversity represented was limited. Specimens sampled were limited to blood, with tissue repertoires likely differing. On the whole, naive subsets had larger estimated richness than memory subsets had.

In this sample, this clone turned up a few times. The antigen remains unidentified. Germline V gives CDR1 SGHTA, CDR2 FQGNSA. Trimming took 5 bases from V and 11 from J, leaving 15 bases between them. This CDR3 is 12 amino acids long. Only Caucasian adults living in Nashville, Tennessee served as donors. Data came from immunoSEQ multiplex PCR; TCRdb stores just in-frame clones and leaves some out. The sample lists a few million clones; 90% to 95% were seen once. J is TRBJ1-1 and V is TRBV7-2, with a possible D match to TRBD1 (6 bases). Material for sequencing was naive CD4+ T cells from PBMCs. As for subset: CD45RA+ positively selected. The TCR originated in a man younger than 30 in good health. Some clones in this sample may be carry-over from other donors' samples. The CDR3 DNA follows: TGTGCCAGCAGCCGATACCCGGGGGCGGCTTTCTTT. This gives the protein CASSRYPGAAFF.